This T cell receptor beta chain was sequenced during a study of CD8+ T cells in alopecia areata. Study overall: Treatment of the treated patients consisted of oral tofacitinib, 5 to 10 mg twice daily. Once tofacitinib had been taken for 6 to 18 months, 6 months off drug followed. Study observations and caveats: The study found higher clonality in lesional than normal scalp, especially in alopecia totalis/universalis. There were many expanded lesional clones persisting in scalp and blood during tofacitinib.

This clone was seen a handful of times. Its antigen is unknown. Extracted RNA was reverse transcribed, and the resulting cDNA served as sequencing template. Method: immunoSEQ multiplex PCR; TCRdb's copy keeps in-frame clones and lacks some. The table shows 120,000 or so clones, with 61% occurring only once. Treatment defined: oral pan-JAK inhibitor, 5-10 mg twice daily. The TCR sequence derives from a human donor with alopecia areata. The source was CD4+ T cells sorted from blood, collected at week 4, from a patient treated with tofacitinib.

The CDR3 nucleotides read TGTGCCAGCAGTGAATTTGAGGGTTCTGGGGCCAACGTCCTGACTTTC. It encodes CASSEFEGSGANVLTF. This chain connects TRBV25-1 to TRBJ2-6; D is perhaps TRBD2 (5 bases). Germline CDR1 reads MGHDK; CDR2 reads SYGVNS. The CDR3 spans 16 residues. Trimming stripped 1 base from V and 1 base from J, with 8 bases between.